Below are 15 T cell receptor beta chains sequenced from a single sample in a study of shared clonotypes between healthy human individuals. The repertoire was sequenced with immunoSEQ multiplex PCR; TCRdb's copy has only in-frame clones and lacks some. The table records about 2.4 million clones, roughly 92% of them present only once. Sequenced input: naive CD4+ T cells sorted from blood. The subset denotes: CD45RA+ positively selected. All receptors come from a young man in good health.

This clone has a single count. V is TRBV6-5 and J is TRBJ1-2; 9 nucleotides agree with TRBD1. Germline values: CDR1 MNHEY, CDR2 SVGAGI. The CDR3 is 12 amino acids. V trimming: 11 bases; J trimming: 7 bases; junction bases outside the gene matches: 8. The CDR3 nucleotides are TGTGCCTCGACCGGGACAGGGACTGGCTACACCTTC. The encoded protein is CASTGTGTGYTF.

The V and J genes are TRBV18 and TRBJ2-7, with D uncertain. The CDR3 spans 15 residues. Germline CDR1 and CDR2: KGHSH and LQKENI. Trimming stripped 2 bases from V and 4 bases from J, with 15 bases between. As DNA, the CDR3 is TGTGCCAGCTCACCAAACCGGGCCTCGTTTTACGAGCAGTACTTC. Encoded protein: CASSPNRASFYEQYF.

The chain uses TRBV9 and TRBJ2-1; D remains unclear. CDR3 length equals 15 residues. Germline values: CDR1 SGDLS, CDR2 YYNGEE. Deletions cut 3 bases from V and 2 bases from J, with 12 bases between. The CDR3 is CASSARVLAYNEQFF. The CDR3 region has the DNA TGTGCCAGCAGCGCCCGAGTGTTGGCCTACAATGAGCAGTTCTTC.

The V call is TRBV13, the J call TRBJ2-3, with TRBD2 matching over 8 bases. The CDR3 spans 13 residues. In germline, CDR1 is PRHDT, CDR2 FYEKMQ (reference sequence). V dropped 5 bases and J dropped 6; count of bases not matched to a gene: 4. CDR3 DNA: TGTGCCAGCAGCAGCCCGGGGGGGGATACGCAGTATTTT. Translated: CASSSPGGDTQYF.

This clone appeared once. V gene TRBV5-1 combines with J gene TRBJ1-4, with no clear D. Germline CDR1 SGHRS, CDR2 YFSETQ. The CDR3 length is 14 residues. Trimming took off 0 bases at V and 5 bases at J, with 8 bases between the two ends. This CDR3 reads CASSLGAANEKLFF. The CDR3 region has the DNA TGCGCCAGCAGCTTGGGGGCCGCAAATGAAAAACTGTTTTTT.

The chain carries TRBV6-4 and TRBJ2-2; a weak D match, TRBD2 (6 bases). CDR1 and CDR2 (germline): MRHNA, SNTAGT. The CDR3 extends over 14 amino acids. Trimming took 6 bases from V and 6 from J, leaving 14 bases between them. The CDR3 DNA follows: TGTGCCAGCAGCGCTGGAGGCGGGGCCGGGGAGCTGTTTTTT. It specifies CASSAGGGAGELFF.

In this sample, this clone turned up a few times. V usage is TRBV5-4 and J usage is TRBJ2-3; D possibly corresponds to TRBD2 (6 bases). Looked up from germline, CDR1 is SGHNT and CDR2 is YYREEE (reference sequence). V was clipped by 4 bases and J by 0 bases, with 15 bases between them. The CDR3 is 16 residues long. CDR3 protein: CASSGGSGPSTDTQYF. Here the CDR3 DNA reads TGTGCCAGCAGCGGGGGTAGCGGACCTAGCACAGATACGCAGTATTTT.

The gene calls are TRBV21-1 and TRBJ2-3; the tabulated D call, TRBD2, remains unverified against the DNA. TRBV21-1 is a known pseudogene. This CDR3 spans 17 amino acids. CDR3 coding DNA: TGTGCCAGCAGCAAGGGACTAGCGGGGGGCCGCACAGATACGCAGTATTTT. The encoded protein is CASSKGLAGGRTDTQYF.

The rearrangement links TRBV4-1 to TRBJ2-1; 10 bases are a match to TRBD2. Per the germline V gene, CDR1 is MGHRA and CDR2 is YSYEKL. J lost 2 bases, V lost 0 bases, and 10 bases had no gene match. The CDR3 spans 19 residues. The CDR3 reads CASSQEMASGGAAYNEQFF. Written as DNA, the CDR3 is TGCGCCAGCAGCCAAGAGATGGCTAGCGGGGGTGCGGCCTACAATGAGCAGTTCTTC.

This clone was found a few times. The chain is built from TRBV9 and TRBJ2-1, with unresolved D. V was cut by 0 bases and J by 7 bases, with 17 bases left in between. This CDR3 contains 16 residues. Looked up from germline, CDR1 is SGDLS and CDR2 is YYNGEE. The CDR3 bases are TGTGCCAGCAGCGTAGAACGGAGTGGCGTTAGGAATGAGCAGTTCTTC. It specifies CASSVERSGVRNEQFF.

The chain couples TRBV7-9 to TRBJ2-5, with a possible D match to TRBD2 (6 bases). The CDR3 length is 14 residues. Germline V gene data show CDR1 as SEHNR and CDR2 as FQNEAQ (reference sequence). Trimming shortened V by 5 bases and J by 5 bases, and 15 bases separated the two germline ends. In DNA, the CDR3 is TGTGCCAGCAGCACAGCGGGCCTGGGGGAGACCCAGTACTTC. Protein sequence: CASSTAGLGETQYF.

The chain uses TRBV18 and TRBJ2-1, with D tentatively TRBD1 (7 bases). This CDR3 has 14 amino acids. CDR1 KGHSH and CDR2 LQKENI come from the germline V gene. V lost 5 bases and J lost 10, with 18 bases in between. CDR3 sequence reads: CASSYPTGSGEQFF. The CDR3, as DNA: TGTGCCAGCTCATACCCGACAGGGAGCGGGGAGCAGTTCTTC.

V is TRBV30 and J is TRBJ2-5; perhaps TRBD2 as D (5 bases). V was clipped by 5 bases and J by 7 bases, with 17 bases between them. Looked up from germline, CDR1 is GTSNPN and CDR2 is SVGIG (reference sequence). The CDR3 sequence is 13 residues long. Here the CDR3 reads CAWLVAARGTQYF. CDR3 DNA: TGTGCCTGGCTAGTGGCGGCCCGGGGGACCCAGTACTTC.

This clone was detected once. The CDR3 reads CASSADRTEAFF. The CDR3 bases are TGTGCCAGCAGCGCTGACAGGACTGAAGCTTTCTTT. The chain has TRBV5-6 and TRBJ1-1, with TRBD1 as a possible D gene (6 bases). Germline CDR1 is SGHDT and CDR2 is YYEEEE. There are 12 residues in the CDR3. Trimming took 4 bases from V and 5 from J, leaving 9 bases between them.

This chain links TRBV10-3 with TRBJ2-3; either TRBD1 or TRBD2 may supply D (6 bases each). Trimming cost V 4 bases and J 0 bases, with 17 bases left between them. Germline V CDR1 and CDR2: ENHRY, SYGVKD. The CDR3 has 17 residues. The CDR3 coding sequence is TGTGCCATCAGTGGGCAGGGGAGGTCGGAGAGCACAGATACGCAGTATTTT. Its translation: CAISGQGRSESTDTQYF.